This entry lists 27 T cell receptor beta chains sequenced from one sample in a study of T cells in Graves' hyperthyroidism and ophthalmopathy. Amplification of TCR beta CDR3 regions was performed using RNA transcripts as template. Carried out on the TCR CDR3, a first-round RT-PCR used the HTBI primer set. Using its own MiXCR run on the multiplex PCR reads, TCRdb lists one record per CDR3 protein. Among under 350,000 distinct CDR3 sequences listed, roughly 14% were seen once. The sequenced sample consisted of blood. The source is a woman in her 30s with Graves' hyperthyroidism that later progressed to Graves' ophthalmopathy.

This clonotype was detected many times. The V gene is TRBV7-2, the J gene TRBJ2-7; TRBD2 is a possible D gene (6 bases). The germline V gene has CDR1 SGHTA and CDR2 FQGNSA. Trimming took off 4 bases at V and 2 bases at J, with 9 bases between the two ends. The CDR3 is made up of 13 amino acids. For the CDR3, the DNA is TGTGCCAGCAGCTGGGGACTTACCTACGAGCAGTACTTC. This gives the protein CASSWGLTYEQYF.

About this clonotype: Given a much more abundant clone one base away, this may be a read error. The chain carries TRBV3-1 and TRBJ2-5; 9 bases agree with TRBD2. This CDR3 comprises 13 residues. The ends lost 11 bases at V and 5 bases at J; junction bases unmatched: 9. Germline assignment: CDR1 LGHDT and CDR2 YNNKEL (reference sequence). The CDR3 protein is CAGTLAGEETQYF. CDR3 sequence (DNA): TGTGCCGGCACCTTAGCGGGAGAGGAGACCCAGTACTTC.

This clonotype occurred many times. The rearrangement joins TRBV7-9 to TRBJ2-4, with 8 positions matching TRBD2. Trimming took 6 bases from V and 0 from J; bases not matched to a gene: 4. The CDR3 is 15 residues long. Looked up from germline, CDR1 is SEHNR and CDR2 is FQNEAQ (reference sequence). DNA of the CDR3: TGTGCCAGCAGTTCTAGCGGGCTAGCCAAAAACATTCAGTACTTC. This translates into CASSSSGLAKNIQYF.

This clonotype was observed many times. This chain connects TRBV20-1 to TRBJ2-1; the match to TRBD2 covers 16 bases. Per the germline V gene, CDR1 is DFQATT and CDR2 is SNEGSKA (reference sequence). V was clipped by 0 bases and J by 6 bases; unmatched bases: 11. The CDR3 sequence is 19 residues long. The CDR3 loop is CSARDQGGTSGRAGNEQFF. The CDR3, as DNA: TGCAGTGCTAGAGATCAGGGGGGGACTAGCGGGAGGGCCGGCAATGAGCAGTTCTTC.

The chain uses TRBV6-9 and TRBJ2-3; no clear D gene. CDR3 length: 14 residues. V lost 4 bases, J lost 2 bases, and 10 bases lay in between. The germline V gene encodes CDR1 MNHGY and CDR2 SVAAGI. This CDR3 is CASSLSGTTDTQYF. DNA of the CDR3: TGTGCCAGCAGTTTATCGGGCACCACAGATACGCAGTATTTT.

This clonotype appeared many times. The chain carries TRBV12-3 or TRBV12-4 and TRBJ2-2, with D possibly being TRBD1 (5 bases). V was cut by 4 bases and J by 1 base, with 10 bases left in between. The CDR3 spans 15 residues. The CDR3 DNA reads TGTGCCAGCAGTTCCTACAGGCGGAACACCGGGGAGCTGTTTTTT. It yields the protein CASSSYRRNTGELFF.

The chain recombines TRBV7-6 with TRBJ1-6; D might be TRBD1 (5 bases). The V and J ends lost 1 base and 10 bases respectively, with 8 bases between them. The germline CDR1 and CDR2 sequences are SGHVS and FNYEAQ. The CDR3 sequence is 13 residues long. The CDR3 here is CASSLGGRSPLHF. The CDR3 DNA reads TGTGCCAGCAGCTTAGGGGGCCGCTCACCCCTCCACTTT.

This clonotype was observed a handful of times. This chain connects TRBV10-3 to TRBJ2-7; 13 nucleotides line up with TRBD2. J was trimmed by 6 bases and V by 5 bases; bases with no gene match: 10. This CDR3 is built from 16 residues. The V gene's germline CDR1 is ENHRY and CDR2 SYGVKD. The CDR3 DNA reads TGTGCCATCAGTAGGACTAGCGGGAGCGATACTTTCGAGCAGTACTTC. Translation: CAISRTSGSDTFEQYF.

This clonotype has at least ten counts. The rearrangement joins TRBV28 to TRBJ2-7; possibly TRBD2 for D (6 bases). Between the trimmed V and J ends, which lost 8 bases and 6 bases, there was a span of 11 bases. Germline CDR1 and CDR2: MDHEN and SYDVKM. There are 11 residues in the CDR3. CDR3 DNA: TGTGCCAGCTATCCCGGGGGCGAGCAGTACTTC. Translated, it gives CASYPGGEQYF.

This clonotype showed up many times. The V gene is TRBV6-1, the J gene TRBJ1-5; D is unresolved. CDR3 length: 13 residues. The V gene lost 8 bases and the J gene lost 3 bases, with 11 bases spanning the gap. Germline V gene data show CDR1 as MNHNS and CDR2 as SASEGT. CDR3 DNA sequence: TGTGCCAGCCGAGCCGGTAACAATCAGCCCCAGCATTTT. Amino acid sequence: CASRAGNNQPQHF.

This clonotype was counted many times. This chain connects TRBV2 to TRBJ2-6; TRBD1 is a possible D gene (6 bases). V shed 4 bases and J shed 3 bases, with 7 bases lying between them. Germline CDR1 and CDR2: SNHLY and FYNNEI. The CDR3 runs 14 residues. The CDR3 DNA reads TGTGCCAGCAGTGGAGGGGGTGGGGCCAACGTCCTGACTTTC. This sequence encodes CASSGGGGANVLTF. Combining the CDR3 with reference TRBV2 and TRBJ2-6 gives the whole variable domain EPEVTQTPSHQVTQMGQEVILRCVPISNHLYFYWYRQILGQKVEFLVSFYNNEISEKSEIFDDQFSVERPDGSNFTLKIRSTKLEDSAMYFCASSGGGGANVLTFGAGSRLTVL.

V usage is TRBV10-2 and J usage is TRBJ2-7; D remains unclear. The CDR3 extends over 16 amino acids. The ends were cut back, 0 bases at V and 4 bases at J, with 16 bases in the middle. CDR1 WSHSY and CDR2 SAAADI come from the germline V gene. The CDR3 spells CASSESLVIAPYEQYF. In DNA form, the CDR3 reads TGCGCCAGCAGTGAGTCGTTGGTCATTGCCCCTTACGAGCAGTACTTC.

This clonotype was counted at least ten times. CDR3 bases: TGTGCCAGCAGCCCTAGGGGGGCAAGGAGGAACACTGAAGCTTTCTTT. Encoded protein: CASSPRGARRNTEAFF. This chain connects TRBV7-2 to TRBJ1-1; maybe TRBD1 (6 bases). The germline V gene encodes CDR1 SGHTA and CDR2 FQGNSA. This CDR3 contains 16 residues. V lost 5 bases and J 1 base, leaving 17 bases between the germline ends.

This clonotype was picked up a small number of times. The V gene is TRBV7-3, the J gene TRBJ2-2; a possible D gene is TRBD2 (5 bases). V was clipped by 5 bases and J by 7 bases, with 14 bases between them. This CDR3 region has 14 residues. Germline loops: CDR1 SGHTA, CDR2 FQGTGA. Written as DNA, the CDR3 is TGTGCCAGCAGCATTAGCGCCCCGAGCGGGGAGCTGTTTTTT. Amino acids: CASSISAPSGELFF.

This chain links TRBV28 with TRBJ2-7, with TRBD1 as a possible D gene (6 bases). V lost 5 bases, J lost 4 bases, and 12 bases lay in between. The germline gives CDR1 MDHEN, CDR2 SYDVKM. The length of the CDR3 is 13 residues. The CDR3, as DNA: TGTGCCAGCAGTCCGGACAGAGATTACGAGCAGTACTTC. Encoded protein: CASSPDRDYEQYF.

V is TRBV24-1 and J is TRBJ1-4; D unclear. Germline CDR1 reads KGHDR; CDR2 reads SFDVKD. With 7 bases removed from V and 3 bases from J, the gap between germline ends came to 8 bases. The CDR3 has 13 amino acids. The CDR3 sequence is CATRDGANEKLFF. The CDR3 region has the DNA TGTGCCACCAGAGACGGCGCTAATGAAAAACTGTTTTTT.

This clonotype was counted at least ten times. The chain is built from TRBV12-3 or TRBV12-4 and TRBJ2-5, with D unresolved. The CDR3 has 13 residues. With 2 bases removed from V and 5 bases from J, the gap between germline ends came to 9 bases. The CDR3 protein is CASSLWEFETQYF. The CDR3 DNA reads as TGTGCCAGCAGTTTATGGGAATTCGAGACCCAGTACTTC.

This clonotype was seen a few times. One end of the junction varies from germline; a read error may be responsible. V usage is TRBV7-9 and J usage is TRBJ1-5, with a possible D match to TRBD1 (6 bases). The CDR3 loop spans 13 amino acids. Germline-derived CDR1 and CDR2 are SEHNR and FQNEAQ (reference sequence). In DNA form, the CDR3 reads TGTGCCAGCGGCTTAGGGGGGGATCAGCCCCAGCATTTT. This sequence encodes CASGLGGDQPQHF.

Ten or more counts support this clonotype. This rearrangement joins TRBV3-1 to TRBJ2-1; TRBD1 might be the D (6 bases). CDR1 is LGHDT, CDR2 YNNKEL, per germline (reference sequence). The CDR3 sequence is 15 residues long. V was pared by 0 bases and J by 5 bases, with 11 bases between. The chain's CDR3 is CASSQEVGTHNEQFF. CDR3 DNA: TGTGCCAGCAGCCAAGAGGTTGGGACACACAATGAGCAGTTCTTC.

This clonotype showed up many times. V and J are TRBV7-6 and TRBJ2-7, with 8 positions matching TRBD2. CDR3 length: 16 amino acids. Looked up from germline, CDR1 is SGHVS and CDR2 is FNYEAQ. V lost 1 base to trimming and J lost 2 bases; unmatched junction nucleotides: 7. The CDR3 DNA reads TGTGCCAGCAGCTTAGGGGTAGCGGGACCTGCCTACGAGCAGTACTTC. This sequence encodes CASSLGVAGPAYEQYF.

This clonotype has only a few counts. The V gene is TRBV13, the J gene TRBJ2-5, with D possibly being TRBD2 (7 bases). V gave up 5 bases and J gave up 7 bases, with 14 bases separating them. CDR1 and CDR2 from the germline V gene are PRHDT and FYEKMQ (reference sequence). This CDR3 contains 13 residues. The CDR3 region is CASSPRGGGTQYF. DNA of the CDR3: TGTGCCAGCAGCCCCCGGGGAGGGGGGACCCAGTACTTC.

A note on this clonotype: With a much larger clone just one base away, this may be a read error. V usage is TRBV6-2 or TRBV6-3 and J usage is TRBJ1-5, with D perhaps TRBD1 (6 bases). CDR1 is MNHEY and CDR2 is SVGEGT in the germline V gene. CDR3 length: 16 residues. The V end was cut by 5 bases, the J end by 3 bases, with 17 bases between. Here the CDR3 DNA reads TGTGCCAGCAGTGAGTCGGGGGGGCAGGTCAATCAGCCCCAGCATTTT. Amino acids: CASSESGGQVNQPQHF.

This clonotype was picked up many times. The rearrangement joins TRBV18 to TRBJ1-1; 8 bases map to TRBD1. The CDR3 covers 14 residues. The germline V gene has CDR1 KGHSH and CDR2 LQKENI. The V gene end was trimmed by 5 bases and the J gene end by 3 bases; junction bases not matched to a gene: 5. The CDR3 spells CASSGGRGHTEAFF. For the CDR3, the DNA is TGTGCCAGCTCAGGGGGCAGGGGGCACACTGAAGCTTTCTTT.

There are many counts of this clonotype. The chain has TRBV6-1 and TRBJ1-6, with 10 bases matching TRBD1. The germline CDR1 and CDR2 sequences are MNHNS and SASEGT. The CDR3 is made up of 19 amino acids. The V and J ends lost 6 bases and 0 bases, in that order; junction bases with no gene match: 11. The DNA of the CDR3 is TGTGCCAGCAGATTGAGACAGGGGGCTGGGAGCTCCTATAATTCACCCCTCCACTTT. Encoded protein: CASRLRQGAGSSYNSPLHF.

J is TRBJ2-7 and V is TRBV11-2; D is possibly TRBD1 (6 bases). This CDR3 is built from 14 residues. Germline assignment: CDR1 SGHAT and CDR2 FQNNGV. V shed 5 bases and J shed 3 bases, with 14 bases lying between them. The CDR3 sequence is CASSRRDIFYEQYF. CDR3 coding DNA: TGTGCCAGCAGCCGCCGGGACATCTTCTACGAGCAGTACTTC.

This clonotype was detected many times. The V call is TRBV27, the J call TRBJ2-7, with D possibly TRBD1 on 5 matching bases. The CDR3 has 14 residues. The germline CDR1 and CDR2 sequences are MNHEY and SMNVEV (reference sequence). Deletions cut 3 bases from V and 7 bases from J, with 16 bases between. This CDR3 reads CASSFDSLRGEQYF. The DNA for the CDR3 is TGTGCCAGCAGTTTCGACTCTCTTAGGGGAGAGCAGTACTTC.

This chain uses TRBV27 with TRBJ2-1; 8 nucleotides agree with TRBD1. The CDR3 consists of 16 residues. Trimming cost V 4 bases and J 6 bases; bases outside gene matches: 11. In germline, CDR1 is MNHEY, CDR2 SMNVEV (reference sequence). The chain's CDR3 is CASSSPIRTGFNEQFF. In nucleotides, the CDR3 is TGTGCCAGCAGTTCACCCATCCGGACAGGGTTCAATGAGCAGTTCTTC.